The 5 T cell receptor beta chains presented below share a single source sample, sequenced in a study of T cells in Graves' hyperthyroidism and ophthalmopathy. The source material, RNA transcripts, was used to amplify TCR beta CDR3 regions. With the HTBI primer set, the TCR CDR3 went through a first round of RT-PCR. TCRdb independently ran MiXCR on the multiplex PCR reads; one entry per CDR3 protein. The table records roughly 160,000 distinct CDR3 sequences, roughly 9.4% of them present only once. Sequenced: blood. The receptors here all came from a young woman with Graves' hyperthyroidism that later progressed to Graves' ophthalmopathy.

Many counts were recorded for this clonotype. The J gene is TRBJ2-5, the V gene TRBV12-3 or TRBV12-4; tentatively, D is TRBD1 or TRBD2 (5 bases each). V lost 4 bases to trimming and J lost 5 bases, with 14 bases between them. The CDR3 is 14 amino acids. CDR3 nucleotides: TGTGCCAGCAGTTCCCATGTGGGGGTGGAGACCCAGTACTTC. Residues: CASSSHVGVETQYF.

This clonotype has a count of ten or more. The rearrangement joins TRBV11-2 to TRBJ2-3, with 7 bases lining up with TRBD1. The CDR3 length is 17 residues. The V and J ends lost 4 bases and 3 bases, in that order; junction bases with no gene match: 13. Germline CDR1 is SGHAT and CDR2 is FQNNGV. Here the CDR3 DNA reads TGTGCCAGCAGCTCCGACTCACTGACAGGGCGGACAGATACGCAGTATTTT. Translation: CASSSDSLTGRTDTQYF.

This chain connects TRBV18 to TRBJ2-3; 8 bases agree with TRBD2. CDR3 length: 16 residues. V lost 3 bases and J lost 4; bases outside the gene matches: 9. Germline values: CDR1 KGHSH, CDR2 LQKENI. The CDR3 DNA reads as TGTGCCAGCTCACCCACCGGGACTAGGGGGTCAGATACGCAGTATTTT. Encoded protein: CASSPTGTRGSDTQYF.

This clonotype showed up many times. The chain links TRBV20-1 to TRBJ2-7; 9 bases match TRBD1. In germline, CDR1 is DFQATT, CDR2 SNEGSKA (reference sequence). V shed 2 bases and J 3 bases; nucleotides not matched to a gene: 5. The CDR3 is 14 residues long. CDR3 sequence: CSARNGQGYYEQYF. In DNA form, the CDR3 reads TGCAGTGCTAGAAACGGACAGGGGTACTACGAGCAGTACTTC.

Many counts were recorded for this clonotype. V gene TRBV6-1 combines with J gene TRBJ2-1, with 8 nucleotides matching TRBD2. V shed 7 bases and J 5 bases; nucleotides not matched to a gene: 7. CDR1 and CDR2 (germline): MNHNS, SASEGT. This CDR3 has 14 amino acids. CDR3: CASTSGLVDNEQFF. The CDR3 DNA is TGTGCCAGCACATCGGGACTAGTAGACAATGAGCAGTTCTTC.